This section outlines one TCR beta chain sequence together with its context. Germline loops: CDR1 SGHNT, CDR2 YYREEE (reference sequence). The length of the CDR3 is 16 residues. Trimming shortened V by 3 bases and J by 3 bases, and 15 bases separated the two germline ends. The repertoire was sequenced with immunoSEQ multiplex PCR; TCRdb's copy has only in-frame clones and lacks some. Here the sample spans about 220,000 clones, roughly 88% being singletons. The data originate from a study of blood T cell repertoires in COVID-19. The chain has TRBV5-4 and TRBJ2-2, with a tentative D call TRBD2 (5 bases). This TCR derives from a middle-aged man with active or convalescent COVID-19. The sample taken for sequencing was peripheral blood. CDR3 residues: CASSSPVGRDTGELFF. CDR3 sequence (DNA): TGTGCCAGCAGCTCCCCAGTAGGGCGGGACACCGGGGAGCTGTTTTTT.